These T cell receptor beta chains were read from a single sample in a study of shared clonotypes between healthy human individuals. Method: immunoSEQ multiplex PCR; TCRdb's copy keeps in-frame clones and lacks some. The repertoire holds about 680,000 clones, with approximately 90% as singletons. The sample taken for sequencing was naive CD8+ T cells sorted from blood. These receptors originate from a man aged 25-40 years in good health. The conserved cysteine and the conserved F or W are not part of the CDR3 here. Fields, in order: J gene, V gene, CDR3 protein.

J gene: TRBJ2-7
V gene: TRBV25-1
CDR3 protein: ASSPVGQTTTYEQY

J gene: TRBJ2-1
V gene: TRBV4-1
CDR3 protein: ASSQRPPLSGSDNEQF

J gene: TRBJ2-7
V gene: TRBV2
CDR3 protein: ASIIGQRYEQY

J gene: TRBJ2-7
V gene: TRBV19
CDR3 protein: ASSAKGLLGEQY

J gene: TRBJ2-1
V gene: TRBV19
CDR3 protein: ASSITEADNEQF

J gene: TRBJ1-2
V gene: TRBV27
CDR3 protein: ASSLGQGADYGYT

J gene: TRBJ1-1
V gene: TRBV13
CDR3 protein: ASSSTGVRGNTEAF

J gene: TRBJ2-1
V gene: TRBV14
CDR3 protein: ASSQALSGRGAYNEQF

J gene: TRBJ2-1
V gene: TRBV7-2
CDR3 protein: ASSSSGTSYNEQF

J gene: TRBJ2-5
V gene: TRBV5-1
CDR3 protein: ASSLSTGLETQY

J gene: TRBJ2-7
V gene: TRBV27
CDR3 protein: ASSFGTAYEQY

J gene: TRBJ1-2
V gene: TRBV4-3
CDR3 protein: ASSQDQGAWYDGYT

J gene: TRBJ1-2
V gene: TRBV7-9
CDR3 protein: ASSLAPYESHGYT

J gene: TRBJ2-3
V gene: TRBV5-4
CDR3 protein: ASSFRDRSDTQY

J gene: TRBJ2-7
V gene: TRBV7-9
CDR3 protein: ASSSPDRPRSSYEQY

J gene: TRBJ1-2
V gene: TRBV7-9
CDR3 protein: ASSTTGTRLFDGYT

J gene: TRBJ2-1
V gene: TRBV15
CDR3 protein: ATRELAANEQF

J gene: TRBJ1-1
V gene: TRBV19
CDR3 protein: ASRLTGMNTEAF

J gene: TRBJ2-1
V gene: TRBV11-2
CDR3 protein: ASSRTSGTYNEQF

J gene: TRBJ2-5
V gene: TRBV10-3
CDR3 protein: AISPGTGKEETQY

J gene: TRBJ2-3
V gene: TRBV7-6
CDR3 protein: ASSSRGLAGGLTDTQY

J gene: TRBJ2-1
V gene: TRBV6-5
CDR3 protein: ASSYPGLNEQF

J gene: TRBJ2-1
V gene: TRBV7-9
CDR3 protein: ASSLTSGRLNEQF

J gene: TRBJ2-6
V gene: TRBV14
CDR3 protein: ASSQAKSRYEFSGANVLT

J gene: TRBJ1-1
V gene: TRBV29-1
CDR3 protein: SVDVGNTEAF

J gene: TRBJ1-4
V gene: TRBV11-1
CDR3 protein: ASSSDRDNEKLF

J gene: TRBJ2-3
V gene: TRBV4-2
CDR3 protein: ASSQAEVSTDTQY

J gene: TRBJ2-2
V gene: TRBV29-1
CDR3 protein: SVEVAGELF

J gene: TRBJ2-7
V gene: TRBV9
CDR3 protein: ASSLGQRTYEQY

J gene: TRBJ2-4
V gene: TRBV21-1
CDR3 protein: AIEPDRGQEAKNIQY

J gene: TRBJ2-1
V gene: TRBV6-1
CDR3 protein: ASKERTRKYNEQF

J gene: TRBJ2-1
V gene: TRBV5-6
CDR3 protein: ASSLDLVNEQF

J gene: TRBJ2-7
V gene: TRBV4-1
CDR3 protein: ASSLRVESYEQY

J gene: TRBJ2-1
V gene: TRBV2
CDR3 protein: ATLSGQGYNEQF

J gene: TRBJ2-3
V gene: TRBV14
CDR3 protein: ASSQGPGLFDTQY

J gene: TRBJ2-2
V gene: TRBV30
CDR3 protein: ARTYGVGGELF

J gene: TRBJ1-2
V gene: TRBV6-5
CDR3 protein: ARQGAGLANYGYT

J gene: TRBJ1-1
V gene: TRBV7-9
CDR3 protein: ASSLRTENTEAF

J gene: TRBJ2-1
V gene: TRBV9
CDR3 protein: ASSVVAGVYNEQF

J gene: TRBJ2-1
V gene: TRBV7-9
CDR3 protein: ASSKARLSSYNEQF

J gene: TRBJ2-7
V gene: TRBV28
CDR3 protein: ASSSRGGAREQY

J gene: TRBJ2-7
V gene: TRBV7-9
CDR3 protein: ASSYADRDGEQY

J gene: TRBJ1-1
V gene: TRBV7-9
CDR3 protein: ASRLPLTLNTEAF

J gene: TRBJ1-2
V gene: TRBV4-2
CDR3 protein: ASSFSYGYT

J gene: TRBJ2-5
V gene: TRBV11-2
CDR3 protein: ASSPGDLEQPEETQY

J gene: TRBJ2-1
V gene: TRBV7-2
CDR3 protein: ASSPTPYNEQF

J gene: TRBJ2-7
V gene: TRBV6-6
CDR3 protein: ASTSGPGGLEQY